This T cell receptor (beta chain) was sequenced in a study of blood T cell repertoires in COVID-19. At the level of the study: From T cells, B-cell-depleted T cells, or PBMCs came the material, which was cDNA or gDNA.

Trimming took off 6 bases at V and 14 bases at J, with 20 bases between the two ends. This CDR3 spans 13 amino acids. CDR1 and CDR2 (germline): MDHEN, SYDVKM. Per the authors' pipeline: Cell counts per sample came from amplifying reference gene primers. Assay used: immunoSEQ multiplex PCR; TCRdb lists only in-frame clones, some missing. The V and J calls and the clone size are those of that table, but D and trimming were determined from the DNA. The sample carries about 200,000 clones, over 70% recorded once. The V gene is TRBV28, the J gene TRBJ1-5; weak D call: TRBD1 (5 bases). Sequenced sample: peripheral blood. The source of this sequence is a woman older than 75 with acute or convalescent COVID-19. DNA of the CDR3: TGTGCCAGCAGCCAAAGTCTAGACAGACAAAAGCATTTT. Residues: CASSQSLDRQKHF.